This T cell receptor beta chain was captured in a study of identical twins. This CDR3 spans 15 amino acids. Germline assignment: CDR1 DFQATT and CDR2 SNEGSKA (reference sequence). V lost 0 bases, J lost 6 bases, and 14 bases lay in between. A universal primer site was created by template switching, with the cDNA bearing unique molecular identifiers. TCRdb called the 5' RACE reads again in MiXCR, with one record for every CDR3 protein. This table holds 450,000 or so distinct CDR3 sequences, approximately 15% found once. Another study also made use of these data, one on yellow fever vaccine responses in identical twins.

Material: CD4+ T cells sorted from blood. The rearrangement joins TRBV20-1 to TRBJ2-2; weak D call: TRBD2 (5 bases). This TCR came from a woman younger than 35 in good health. The CDR3 sequence is CSARDLGAVAGELFF. The DNA for the CDR3 is TGCAGTGCTAGAGATCTGGGAGCCGTCGCCGGGGAGCTGTTTTTT.